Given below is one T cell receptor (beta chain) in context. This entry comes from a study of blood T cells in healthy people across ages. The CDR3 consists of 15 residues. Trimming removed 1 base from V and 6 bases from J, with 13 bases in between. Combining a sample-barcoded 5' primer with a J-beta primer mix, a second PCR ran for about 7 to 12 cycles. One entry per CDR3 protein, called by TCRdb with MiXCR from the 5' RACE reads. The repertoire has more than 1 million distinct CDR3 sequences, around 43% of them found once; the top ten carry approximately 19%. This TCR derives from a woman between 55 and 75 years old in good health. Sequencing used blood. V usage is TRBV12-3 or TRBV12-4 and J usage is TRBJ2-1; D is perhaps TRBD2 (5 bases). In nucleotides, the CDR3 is TGTGCCAGCAGTTTAGGTCGGGGATTCCCCAATGAGCAGTTCTTC. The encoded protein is CASSLGRGFPNEQFF.